These 17 T cell receptor beta chains were all obtained from the same sample, sequenced in a study of immune characterization of retroperitoneal liposarcoma. TCRdb re-called the PCR reads with MiXCR, one entry per CDR3 protein. This table has around 20,000 distinct CDR3 sequences, around 38% appearing once. The sample taken for sequencing was blood. Receptor source: a male donor with retroperitoneal liposarcoma.

The V call is TRBV10-1, the J call TRBJ2-2; D may correspond to TRBD1 or TRBD2 (5 bases each). Germline loops: CDR1 WNHNN, CDR2 SYGVQD (reference sequence). The CDR3 sequence is 14 residues long. Trimming stripped 6 bases from V and 6 bases from J, with 14 bases between. For the CDR3, the DNA is TGCGCCAGCAGCGTCCGGGGCGGCTCCGGGGAGCTGTTTTTT. As protein: CASSVRGGSGELFF.

The chain carries TRBV6-6 and TRBJ2-3, with TRBD2 matching over 7 bases. Germline V CDR1 and CDR2: MNHNY, SVGAGI (reference sequence). The junction had 8 bases not matched to a gene; V was cut back by 0 bases and J by 5 bases. This CDR3 is built from 16 residues. Written as DNA, the CDR3 is TGTGCCAGCAGTTACTCATGGGCTAGCGGCGGAGATACGCAGTATTTT. Translated: CASSYSWASGGDTQYF.

Turning to this clonotype: This may arise from a read error, as a much more abundant clone is one base away. It is likely a read error, because the conserved phenylalanine at the end of the CDR3 is missing. The J gene is TRBJ2-1, the V gene TRBV6-6; D gene uncertain. The J call may be faulty, since TRBJ2-5 better matches the DNA end. Germline V gene sequence: CDR1 MNHNY, CDR2 SVGAGI (reference sequence). This CDR3 is built from 11 residues. The DNA for the CDR3 is TGTGCCAGCAGTTACGTAGAGACCCAGTACCTC. Translation: CASSYVETQYL.

The rearrangement uses TRBV11-3 and TRBJ2-1; D is ambiguous. CDR1 SGHNT and CDR2 YENEEA come from the germline V gene. The CDR3 has 12 residues. Trimming left V 3 bases short and J 7 bases short, with 7 bases between. As DNA, the CDR3 is TGTGCCAGCAGCTTTGGCCGGAATGAGCAGTTCTTC. Its protein product is CASSFGRNEQFF.

The sample holds one count of this clonotype. This rearrangement joins TRBV12-3 or TRBV12-4 to TRBJ1-4; no clear D gene. The CDR3 covers 12 residues. V was shortened by 6 bases and J by 7 bases, with 9 bases between the two germline ends. CDR3 amino acids: CASSPMSEKLFF. DNA for the CDR3: TGTGCCAGCAGCCCCATGTCTGAAAAACTGTTTTTT.

This clonotype was counted between two and nine times. The chain links TRBV6-1 to TRBJ2-3, with TRBD2 matching 11 bases. The V and J ends lost 4 bases and 4 bases, in that order; junction bases with no gene match: 4. CDR3 length: 15 amino acids. Looked up from germline, CDR1 is MNHNS and CDR2 is SASEGT. The CDR3 DNA sequence: TGTGCCAGCAGTGGAGGGACTAGCGGCGCAGATACGCAGTATTTT. Its protein product is CASSGGTSGADTQYF.

The chain combines TRBV4-1 with TRBJ2-3; TRBD2 matches at 8 bases. From germline, CDR1 is MGHRA and CDR2 YSYEKL. The CDR3 runs to 16 residues. Trimming took 0 bases from V and 0 from J; bases not matched to a gene: 2. In DNA form, the CDR3 reads TGCGCCAGCAGCCAAGATTCTAGCGGGAGCACAGATACGCAGTATTTT. Its translation: CASSQDSSGSTDTQYF.

The chain recombines TRBV10-1 with TRBJ1-6; possible D gene TRBD1, 5 bases. The CDR3 is 13 residues long. CDR1 is WNHNN, CDR2 SYGVQD, per germline (reference sequence). The V and J ends lost 2 bases and 19 bases respectively, with 18 bases between them. This CDR3 reads CASSEGHSYEQHF. DNA for the CDR3: TGCGCCAGCAGTGAGGGACACTCCTACGAGCAGCACTTT.

CDR3 amino acids: CASSFWGEPYYNEQFF. DNA of the CDR3: TGTGCCAGCAGTTTTTGGGGGGAGCCGTACTACAATGAGCAGTTCTTC. The chain combines TRBV12-3 or TRBV12-4 with TRBJ2-1; weak D call: TRBD2 (6 bases). The CDR3 runs 16 residues. Trimming took 3 bases from V and 3 from J, leaving 15 bases between them.

This clonotype has ten or more counts. The chain employs TRBV7-2 and TRBJ2-5; possible D gene TRBD1, 6 bases. Germline assignment: CDR1 SGHTA and CDR2 FQGNSA. Trimming removed 6 bases from V and 4 bases from J, with 18 bases in between. CDR3 length: 15 residues. CDR3 in DNA: TGTGCCAGCAGAGTTGTCGTTGGGGGCGGAGAGACCCAGTACTTC. Translation gives CASRVVVGGGETQYF.

Notes on this clonotype: The junction shows a germline mismatch at one end, possibly a read error. The V call is TRBV7-2, the J call TRBJ1-2, with TRBD1 identical over 7 bases. Germline V CDR1 and CDR2: SGHTA, FQGNSA. The CDR3 totals 14 residues. The CDR3 here is CAGSPNRDSYGYTF. The CDR3 DNA follows: TGTGCCGGCAGTCCGAACCGGGACAGCTATGGCTACACCTTC.

This clonotype was seen at least ten times. The J gene is TRBJ2-1, the V gene TRBV7-2, with D tentatively TRBD1 (5 bases). Gene TRBJ2-7 matches the end of the DNA better, so the J call may be wrong. Germline V CDR1 and CDR2: SGHTA, FQGNSA. The CDR3 loop spans 11 amino acids. As DNA, the CDR3 is TGTGCCAGCAGCTGGGGCGGTGAGCAGTACTTC. Translated, it gives CASSWGGEQYF.

Judged by abundance, this clonotype is medium-sized (0.01 to 0.1%). The CDR3 coding sequence is TGTGCCAGCAGCTTAGCGATAAGGAACACTGAAGCTTTCTTT. Translated: CASSLAIRNTEAFF. This chain joins TRBV7-2 and TRBJ1-1; D not certain. CDR1 and CDR2 (germline): SGHTA, FQGNSA. The V end lost 0 bases, the J end lost 1 base, and 6 bases lay between the germline ends. The CDR3 extends over 14 amino acids.

This chain joins TRBV10-2 and TRBJ2-4; 7 bases line up with TRBD1. The V and J ends lost 6 bases and 8 bases, in that order; junction bases with no gene match: 4. Germline V CDR1 and CDR2: WSHSY, SAAADI. CDR3 length: 12 residues. The CDR3 sequence: CASRQGFDIQYF. The DNA for the CDR3 is TGCGCCAGCAGACAGGGGTTTGACATTCAGTACTTC.

On this clonotype: A single base separates this from a much larger clone, so it may be a read error. The conserved final phenylalanine or tryptophan is absent from the CDR3, which likely points to a read error. The chain has TRBV6-6 and TRBJ2-1, with unresolved D. V shed 5 bases and J shed 5 bases, with 13 bases lying between them. This CDR3 spans 14 amino acids. Germline CDR1 reads MNHNY; CDR2 reads SVGAGI (reference sequence). This CDR3 is CASSRSGRNNEQFC. The CDR3 DNA follows: TGTGCCAGCAGTAGGTCAGGACGCAACAATGAGCAGTTCTGC.

The chain joins TRBV27 to TRBJ1-3; D gene uncertain. The CDR3 runs 15 residues. Per germline, CDR1 MNHEY and CDR2 SMNVEV (reference sequence). The V gene lost 3 bases and the J gene lost 2 bases, with 11 bases spanning the gap. The CDR3 region is CASSFKGGTGNTIYF. CDR3 DNA sequence: TGTGCCAGCAGTTTCAAGGGAGGGACTGGAAACACCATATATTTT.

The chain recombines TRBV11-3 with TRBJ2-3, with 13 bases aligning to TRBD2. The CDR3 loop spans 16 amino acids. Germline loops: CDR1 SGHNT, CDR2 YENEEA. Losses at the gene ends were 1 base for V and 4 bases for J; bases not matched to a gene: 2. The CDR3 bases are TGTGCCAGCAGCTTAGGGACTAGCGGGAGTTCAGATACGCAGTATTTT. The encoded protein is CASSLGTSGSSDTQYF.